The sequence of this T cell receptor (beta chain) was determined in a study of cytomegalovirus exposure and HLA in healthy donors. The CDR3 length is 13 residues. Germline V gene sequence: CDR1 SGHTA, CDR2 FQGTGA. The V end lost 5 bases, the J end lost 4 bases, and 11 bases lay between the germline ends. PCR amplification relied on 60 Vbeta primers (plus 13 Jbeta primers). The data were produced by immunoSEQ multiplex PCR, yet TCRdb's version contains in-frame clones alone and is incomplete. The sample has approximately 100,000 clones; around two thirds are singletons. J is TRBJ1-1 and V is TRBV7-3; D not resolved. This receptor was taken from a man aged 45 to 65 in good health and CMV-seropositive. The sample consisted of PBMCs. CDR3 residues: CASSLPPSTEAFF. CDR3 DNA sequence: TGTGCCAGCAGCCTCCCCCCCAGCACTGAAGCTTTCTTT.